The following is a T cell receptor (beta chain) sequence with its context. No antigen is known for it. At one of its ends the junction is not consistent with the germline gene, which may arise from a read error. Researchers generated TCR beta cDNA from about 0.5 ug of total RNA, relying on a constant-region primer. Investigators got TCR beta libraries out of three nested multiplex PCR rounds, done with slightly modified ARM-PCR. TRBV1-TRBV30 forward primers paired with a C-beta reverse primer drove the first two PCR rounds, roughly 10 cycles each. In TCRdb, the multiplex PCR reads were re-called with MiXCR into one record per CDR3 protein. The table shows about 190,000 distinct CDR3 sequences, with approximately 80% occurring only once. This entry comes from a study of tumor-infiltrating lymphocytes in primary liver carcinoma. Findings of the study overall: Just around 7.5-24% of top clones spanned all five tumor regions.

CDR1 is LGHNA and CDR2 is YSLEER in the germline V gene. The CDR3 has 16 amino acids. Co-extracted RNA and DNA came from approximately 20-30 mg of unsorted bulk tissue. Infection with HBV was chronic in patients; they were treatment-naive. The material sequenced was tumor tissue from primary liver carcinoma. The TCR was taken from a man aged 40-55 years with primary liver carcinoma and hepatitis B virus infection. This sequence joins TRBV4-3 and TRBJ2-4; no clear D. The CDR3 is CACSQGGSPAKNIQYF. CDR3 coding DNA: TGCGCCTGCAGCCAAGGTGGCAGCCCAGCCAAAAACATTCAGTACTTC.